These T cell receptor beta chains were read from a single sample in a study of PD-L1 blockade in urothelial cancer. Generated by immunoSEQ multiplex PCR, the TCRdb table keeps only in-frame clones and is missing some. This table has about 56,000 clones, 65% to 90% appearing once. Here the sequenced sample was PBMCs, taken around atezolizumab (anti-PD-L1) treatment. All receptors derive from an older man with urothelial cancer. The CDR3 runs from the conserved cysteine through the conserved F or W. D genes are given only for firm matches. Clone size is not always given. Where it is, it says once, few, many or a class for expanded clones.

v_call: TRBV4-1
clone_size: .
j_call: TRBJ2-2
d_call: .
cdr3_nt: TGCGCCAGCAGCCAAGTCCTCCGCCGGGTCGCGAACACCGGGGAGCTGTTTTTT
cdr3_aa: CASSQVLRRVANTGELFF

v_call: TRBV13
clone_size: .
j_call: TRBJ2-3
d_call: TRBD2
cdr3_nt: TGTGCCAGCAGCCAGAGGGGGACTAGCAGATCAGATACGCAGTATTTT
cdr3_aa: CASSQRGTSRSDTQYF

v_call: TRBV9
clone_size: .
j_call: TRBJ2-1
d_call: TRBD1
cdr3_nt: TGTGCCAGCAGCGTAGGCCCCGGGACAGGGGTCGATGAGCAGTTCTTC
cdr3_aa: CASSVGPGTGVDEQFF

v_call: TRBV19
clone_size: .
j_call: TRBJ2-2
d_call: .
cdr3_nt: TGTGCCAGTAGGACGGGAGAGGGGACCGGGGAGCTGTTTTTT
cdr3_aa: CASRTGEGTGELFF

v_call: TRBV2
clone_size: .
j_call: TRBJ2-1
d_call: TRBD2
cdr3_nt: TGTGCCAGCAGTCAACTAGCGGGAGGGCCGGGTCCTGAGCAGTTCTTC
cdr3_aa: CASSQLAGGPGPEQFF

v_call: TRBV5-5
clone_size: .
j_call: TRBJ2-7
d_call: TRBD2
cdr3_nt: TGTGCCAGCAGCTTGGTTGCCCGCGGGAGGGCTTACGAGCAGTACTTC
cdr3_aa: CASSLVARGRAYEQYF

v_call: TRBV28
clone_size: .
j_call: TRBJ1-1
d_call: .
cdr3_nt: TGTGCCAGCGGTGCCCCCGGACAGCTGAACACTGAAGCTTTCTTT
cdr3_aa: CASGAPGQLNTEAFF

v_call: TRBV7-8
clone_size: .
j_call: TRBJ2-7
d_call: .
cdr3_nt: TGTGCCAGCAGCTTAAACGGGGCCTACGAGCAGTACTTC
cdr3_aa: CASSLNGAYEQYF

v_call: TRBV2
clone_size: .
j_call: TRBJ2-5
d_call: TRBD2
cdr3_nt: TGTGCCAGCAGTGAGGGGCTAGCGGGAGTTAGGGGTGAGACCCAGTACTTC
cdr3_aa: CASSEGLAGVRGETQYF

v_call: TRBV5-1
clone_size: once
j_call: TRBJ2-5
d_call: TRBD1
cdr3_nt: TGCGCCAGCAGCCTAGGACAGGGCAAAGAGACCCAGTACTTC
cdr3_aa: CASSLGQGKETQYF

v_call: TRBV19
clone_size: few
j_call: TRBJ1-2
d_call: .
cdr3_nt: TGTGCCAGTAGTTCCGGGACACTAAACTATGGCTACACCTTC
cdr3_aa: CASSSGTLNYGYTF